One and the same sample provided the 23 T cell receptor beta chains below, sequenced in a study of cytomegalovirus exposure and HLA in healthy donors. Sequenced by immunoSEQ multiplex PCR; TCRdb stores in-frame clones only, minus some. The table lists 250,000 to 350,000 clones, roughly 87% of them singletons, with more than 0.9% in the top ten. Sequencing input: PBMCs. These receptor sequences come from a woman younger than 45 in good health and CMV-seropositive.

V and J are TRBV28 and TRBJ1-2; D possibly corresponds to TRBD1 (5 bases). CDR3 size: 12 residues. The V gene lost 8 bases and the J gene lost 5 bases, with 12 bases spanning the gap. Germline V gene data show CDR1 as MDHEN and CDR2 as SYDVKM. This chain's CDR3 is CASDQGAYGYTF. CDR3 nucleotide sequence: TGTGCCAGCGATCAGGGAGCTTATGGCTACACCTTC.

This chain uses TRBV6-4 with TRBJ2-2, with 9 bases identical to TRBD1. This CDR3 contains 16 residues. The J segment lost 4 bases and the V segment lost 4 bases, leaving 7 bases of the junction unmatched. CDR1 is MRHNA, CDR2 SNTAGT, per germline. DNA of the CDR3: TGTGCCAGCAGTGCCCTGACAGGGGGAGGCACCGGGGAGCTGTTTTTT. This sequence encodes CASSALTGGGTGELFF.

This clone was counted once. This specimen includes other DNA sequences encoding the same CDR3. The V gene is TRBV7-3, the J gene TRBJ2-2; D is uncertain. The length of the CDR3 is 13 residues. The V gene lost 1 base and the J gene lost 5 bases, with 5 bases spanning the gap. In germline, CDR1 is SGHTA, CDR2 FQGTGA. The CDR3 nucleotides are TGTGCCAGCAGCTTAAGAGTTACCGGGGAGCTGTTTTTT. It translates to CASSLRVTGELFF. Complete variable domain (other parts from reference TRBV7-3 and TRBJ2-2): GAGVSQTPSNKVTEKGKYVELRCDPISGHTALYWYRQSLGQGPEFLIYFQGTGAADDSGLPNDRFFAVRPEGSVSTLKIQRTERGDSAVYLCASSLRVTGELFFGEGSRLTVL.

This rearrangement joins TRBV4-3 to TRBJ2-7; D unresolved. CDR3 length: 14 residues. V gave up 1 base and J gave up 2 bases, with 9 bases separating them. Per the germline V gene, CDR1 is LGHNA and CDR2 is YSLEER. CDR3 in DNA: TGCGCCAGCAGCCAAGTGGGTAGCCCCTACGAGCAGTACTTC. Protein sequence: CASSQVGSPYEQYF.

The CDR3 region has the DNA TGCGCCAGCCCCTGGTACCCGGGGTGGAGTGGAGGTGCCACTGAAGCTTTCTTT. This encodes CASPWYPGWSGGATEAFF. This chain uses TRBV10-1 with TRBJ1-1; no reliable D call. The germline CDR1 and CDR2 sequences are WNHNN and SYGVQD (reference sequence). CDR3 length: 18 amino acids. The V and J ends lost 8 bases and 4 bases respectively, with 29 bases between them.

Here the CDR3 DNA reads TGTGCCTGGGAAAGCGGGGGGGCCAACGAGCAGTACTTC. It specifies CAWESGGANEQYF. The V gene is TRBV30, the J gene TRBJ2-7; 10 bases fit TRBD2. The CDR3 contains 13 residues. The trim removed 5 bases at V and 5 bases at J, leaving 6 bases unmatched. Germline values: CDR1 GTSNPN, CDR2 SVGIG (reference sequence).

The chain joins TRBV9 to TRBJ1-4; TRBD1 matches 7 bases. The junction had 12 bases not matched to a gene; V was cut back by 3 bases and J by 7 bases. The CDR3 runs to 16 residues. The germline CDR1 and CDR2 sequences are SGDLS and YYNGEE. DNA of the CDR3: TGTGCCAGCAGCGGAGACAGGGCGCGCGGGAGTGAAAAACTGTTTTTT. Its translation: CASSGDRARGSEKLFF.

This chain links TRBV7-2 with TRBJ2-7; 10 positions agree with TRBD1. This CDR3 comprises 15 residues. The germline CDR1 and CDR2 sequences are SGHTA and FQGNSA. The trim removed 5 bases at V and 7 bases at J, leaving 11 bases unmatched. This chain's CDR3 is CASSQTGTGEREQYF. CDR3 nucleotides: TGTGCCAGCAGCCAGACCGGGACAGGGGAACGAGAGCAGTACTTC. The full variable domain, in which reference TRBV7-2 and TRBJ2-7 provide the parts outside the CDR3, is GAGVSQSPSNKVTEKGKDVELRCDPISGHTALYWYRQSLGQGLEFLIYFQGNSAPDKSGLPSDRFSAERTGGSVSTLTIQRTQQEDSAVYLCASSQTGTGEREQYFGPGTRLTVT.

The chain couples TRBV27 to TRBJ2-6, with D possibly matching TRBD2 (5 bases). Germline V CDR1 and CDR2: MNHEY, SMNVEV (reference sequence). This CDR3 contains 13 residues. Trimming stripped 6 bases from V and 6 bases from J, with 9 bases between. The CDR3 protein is CASRPREANVLTF. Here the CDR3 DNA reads TGTGCCAGCAGGCCGAGGGAGGCCAACGTCCTGACTTTC. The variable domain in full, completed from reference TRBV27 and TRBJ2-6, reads EAQVTQNPRYLITVTGKKLTVTCSQNMNHEYMSWYRQDPGLGLRQIYYSMNVEVTDKGDVPEGYKVSRKEKRNFPLILESPSPNQTSLYFCASRPREANVLTFGAGSRLTVL.

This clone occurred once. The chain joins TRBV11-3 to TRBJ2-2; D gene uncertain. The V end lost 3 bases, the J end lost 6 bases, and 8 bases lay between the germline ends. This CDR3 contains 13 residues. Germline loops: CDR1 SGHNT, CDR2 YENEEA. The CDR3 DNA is TGTGCCAGCAGCTTGGTAACCGCCGGGGAGCTGTTTTTT. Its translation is CASSLVTAGELFF.

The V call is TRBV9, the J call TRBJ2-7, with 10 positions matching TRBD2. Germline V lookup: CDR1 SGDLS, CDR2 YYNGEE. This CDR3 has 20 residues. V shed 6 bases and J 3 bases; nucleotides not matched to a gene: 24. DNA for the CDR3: TGTGCCAGCATCAGAATAGCGGGTACCGCACAGCGGGAGGGCAGCTACGAGCAGTACTTC. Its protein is CASIRIAGTAQREGSYEQYF. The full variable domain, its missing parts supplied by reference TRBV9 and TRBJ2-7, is DSGVTQTPKHLITATGQRVTLRCSPRSGDLSVYWYQQSLDQGLQFLIQYYNGEERAKGNILERFSAQQFPDLHSELNLSSLELGDSALYFCASIRIAGTAQREGSYEQYFGPGTRLTVT.

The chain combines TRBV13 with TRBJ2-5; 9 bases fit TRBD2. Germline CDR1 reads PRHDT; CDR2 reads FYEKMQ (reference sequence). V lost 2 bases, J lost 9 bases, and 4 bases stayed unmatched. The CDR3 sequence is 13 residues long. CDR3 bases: TGTGCCAGCAGCTTATCTAGCGGGGCGGCCCAGTACTTC. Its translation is CASSLSSGAAQYF. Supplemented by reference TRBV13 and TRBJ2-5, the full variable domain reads AAGVIQSPRHLIKEKRETATLKCYPIPRHDTVYWYQQGPGQDPQFLISFYEKMQSDKGSIPDRFSAQQFSDYHSELNMSSLELGDSALYFCASSLSSGAAQYFGPGTRLLVL.

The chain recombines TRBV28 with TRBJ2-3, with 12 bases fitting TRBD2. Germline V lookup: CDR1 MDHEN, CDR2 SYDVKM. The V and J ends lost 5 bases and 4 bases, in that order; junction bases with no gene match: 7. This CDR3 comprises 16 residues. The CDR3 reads CASSPSGTSGSDTQYF. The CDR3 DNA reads TGTGCCAGCAGTCCGTCCGGGACTAGCGGGTCAGATACGCAGTATTTT.

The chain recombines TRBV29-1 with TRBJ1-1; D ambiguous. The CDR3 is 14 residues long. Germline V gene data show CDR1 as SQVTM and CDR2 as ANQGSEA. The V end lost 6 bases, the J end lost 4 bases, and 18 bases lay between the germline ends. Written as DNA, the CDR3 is TGCAGCGTCTCTAGAGCGGGCCGTACCACTGAAGCTTTCTTT. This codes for CSVSRAGRTTEAFF.

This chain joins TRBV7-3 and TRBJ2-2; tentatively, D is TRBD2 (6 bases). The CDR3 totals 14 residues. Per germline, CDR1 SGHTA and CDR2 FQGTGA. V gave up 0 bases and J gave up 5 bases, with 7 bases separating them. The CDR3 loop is CASSLTGRTGELFF. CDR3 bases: TGTGCCAGCAGCTTAACAGGGAGGACCGGGGAGCTGTTTTTT.

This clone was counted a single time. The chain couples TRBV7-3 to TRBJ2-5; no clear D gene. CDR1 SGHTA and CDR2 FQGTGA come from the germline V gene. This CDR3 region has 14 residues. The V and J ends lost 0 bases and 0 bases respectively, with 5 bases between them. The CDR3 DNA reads TGTGCCAGCAGCTTAACGGGGAACCAAGAGACCCAGTACTTC. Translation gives CASSLTGNQETQYF. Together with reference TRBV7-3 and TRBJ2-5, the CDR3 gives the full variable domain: GAGVSQTPSNKVTEKGKYVELRCDPISGHTALYWYRQSLGQGPEFLIYFQGTGAADDSGLPNDRFFAVRPEGSVSTLKIQRTERGDSAVYLCASSLTGNQETQYFGPGTRLLVL.

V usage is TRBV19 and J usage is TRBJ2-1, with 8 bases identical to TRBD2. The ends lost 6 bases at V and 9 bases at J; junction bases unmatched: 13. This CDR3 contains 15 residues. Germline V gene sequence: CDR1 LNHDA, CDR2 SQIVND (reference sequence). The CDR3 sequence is CASSETLGRAIEQFF. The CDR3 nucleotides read TGTGCCAGTAGCGAAACTCTCGGGAGGGCCATTGAGCAGTTCTTC. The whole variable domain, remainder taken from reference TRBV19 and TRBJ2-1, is DGGITQSPKYLFRKEGQNVTLSCEQNLNHDAMYWYRQDPGQGLRLIYYSQIVNDFQKGDIAEGYSVSREKKESFPLTVTSAQKNPTAFYLCASSETLGRAIEQFFGPGTRLTVL.

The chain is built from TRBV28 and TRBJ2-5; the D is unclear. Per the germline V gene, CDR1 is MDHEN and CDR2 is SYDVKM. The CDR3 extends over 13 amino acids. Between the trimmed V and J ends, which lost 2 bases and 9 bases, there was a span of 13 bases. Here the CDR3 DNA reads TGTGCCAGCAGTTTAGGGCCCACGGTGGCCCAGTACTTC. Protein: CASSLGPTVAQYF.

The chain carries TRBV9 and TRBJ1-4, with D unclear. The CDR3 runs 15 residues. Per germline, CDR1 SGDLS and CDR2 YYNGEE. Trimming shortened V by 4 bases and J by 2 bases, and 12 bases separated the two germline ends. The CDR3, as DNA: TGTGCCAGCAGCCCGAGCGGGTTGACTAATGAAAAACTGTTTTTT. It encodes CASSPSGLTNEKLFF. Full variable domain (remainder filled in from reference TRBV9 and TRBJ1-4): DSGVTQTPKHLITATGQRVTLRCSPRSGDLSVYWYQQSLDQGLQFLIQYYNGEERAKGNILERFSAQQFPDLHSELNLSSLELGDSALYFCASSPSGLTNEKLFFGSGTQLSVL.

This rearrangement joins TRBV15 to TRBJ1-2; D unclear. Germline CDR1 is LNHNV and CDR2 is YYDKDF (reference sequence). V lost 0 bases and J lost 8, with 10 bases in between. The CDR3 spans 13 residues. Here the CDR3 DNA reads TGTGCCACCAGCAGAGAGAGGGTGGGCGGCTACACCTTC. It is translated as CATSRERVGGYTF.

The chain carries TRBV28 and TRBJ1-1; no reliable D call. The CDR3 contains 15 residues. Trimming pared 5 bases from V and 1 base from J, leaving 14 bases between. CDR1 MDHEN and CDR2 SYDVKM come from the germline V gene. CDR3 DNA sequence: TGTGCCAGCAGTCCCCCAAATCGGCCGAACACTGAAGCTTTCTTT. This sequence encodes CASSPPNRPNTEAFF.

The chain's CDR3 is CASSFPSGGSARNEQFF. The DNA of the CDR3 is TGTGCCAGCAGCTTCCCCTCCGGCGGGAGCGCTCGCAATGAGCAGTTCTTC. The chain combines TRBV13 with TRBJ2-1, with 7 bases identical to TRBD2. CDR1 and CDR2 (germline): PRHDT, FYEKMQ (reference sequence). The CDR3 consists of 17 residues. J was trimmed by 6 bases and V by 3 bases; bases with no gene match: 14.

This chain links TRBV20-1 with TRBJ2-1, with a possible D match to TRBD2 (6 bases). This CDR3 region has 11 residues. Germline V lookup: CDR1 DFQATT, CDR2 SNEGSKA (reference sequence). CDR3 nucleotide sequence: TGCAGCGGAGGGGTTTACAATGAGCAGTTCTTC. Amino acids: CSGGVYNEQFF.